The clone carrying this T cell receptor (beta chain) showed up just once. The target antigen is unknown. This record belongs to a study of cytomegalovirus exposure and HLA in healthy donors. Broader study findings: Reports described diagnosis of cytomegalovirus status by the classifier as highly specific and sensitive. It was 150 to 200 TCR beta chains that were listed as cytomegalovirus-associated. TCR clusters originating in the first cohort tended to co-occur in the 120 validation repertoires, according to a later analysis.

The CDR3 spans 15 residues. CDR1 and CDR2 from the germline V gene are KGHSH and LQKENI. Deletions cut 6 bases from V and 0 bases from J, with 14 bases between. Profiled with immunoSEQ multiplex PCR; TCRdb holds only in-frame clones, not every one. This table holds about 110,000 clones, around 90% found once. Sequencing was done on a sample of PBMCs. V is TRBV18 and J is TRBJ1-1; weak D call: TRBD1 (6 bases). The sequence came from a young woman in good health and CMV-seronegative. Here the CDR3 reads CASSRNSGVNTEAFF. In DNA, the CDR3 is TGTGCCAGCTCCCGAAACTCAGGGGTGAACACTGAAGCTTTCTTT.